What follows is one T cell receptor (beta chain) and its context. The sample is drawn from a study of cytomegalovirus exposure and HLA in healthy donors. V shed 2 bases and J shed 0 bases, with 8 bases lying between them. The CDR3 has 15 residues. From germline, CDR1 is SGHNT and CDR2 YYREEE (reference sequence). The PCR made use of 60 Vbeta and 13 Jbeta primers. Clones were sequenced by immunoSEQ multiplex PCR, and TCRdb holds only the in-frame ones, with some missing. The repertoire has around 91,000 clones, 86% of them found once; the top ten carry roughly 9%. Sample: PBMCs. The chain is built from TRBV5-4 and TRBJ2-2; weak D call: TRBD1 (6 bases). The source of this sequence is a man aged 25-45 years in good health and CMV-seropositive. In DNA form, the CDR3 reads TGTGCCAGCAGCTTCGGGACACCGAACACCGGGGAGCTGTTTTTT. Translating gives CASSFGTPNTGELFF.